Below are 22 T cell receptor beta chains sequenced from a single sample in a study of T cell responses to AZD1222 COVID-19 vaccine. The repertoire was sequenced with immunoSEQ multiplex PCR; TCRdb's copy has only in-frame clones and lacks some. The sample gives some 150,000 clones, more than 85% of which show up once; under 6.5% is in the top ten. Sequencing used peripheral blood, obtained on day 0 of AZD1222 vaccination. Receptor source: an adult in good health.

This chain uses TRBV30 with TRBJ2-1; the D is unclear. Trimming stripped 0 bases from V and 7 bases from J, with 10 bases between. This CDR3 is built from 13 residues. CDR1 is GTSNPN and CDR2 is SVGIG in the germline V gene (reference sequence). The CDR3: CAWSVLRSNEQFF. The CDR3 DNA is TGTGCCTGGAGTGTACTTAGGTCGAATGAGCAGTTCTTC. Based on the CDR3 plus reference TRBV30 and TRBJ2-1, the full variable domain is SQTIHQWPATLVQPVGSPLSLECTVEGTSNPNLYWYRQAAGRGLQLLFYSVGIGQISSEVPQNLSASRPQDRQFILSSKKLLLSDSGFYLCAWSVLRSNEQFFGPGTRLTVL.

V gene TRBV5-1 combines with J gene TRBJ2-1; the D is unclear. The CDR3 consists of 13 residues. The germline CDR1 and CDR2 sequences are SGHRS and YFSETQ. V lost 0 bases to trimming and J lost 4 bases, with 5 bases between them. The CDR3 DNA reads TGCGCCAGCAGCTTGGAACAGTACAATGAGCAGTTCTTC. This codes for CASSLEQYNEQFF. The whole variable domain, remainder taken from reference TRBV5-1 and TRBJ2-1, is KAGVTQTPRYLIKTRGQQVTLSCSPISGHRSVSWYQQTPGQGLQFLFEYFSETQRNKGNFPGRFSGRQFSNSRSEMNVSTLELGDSALYLCASSLEQYNEQFFGPGTRLTVL.

The J gene is TRBJ2-7, the V gene TRBV6-6, with D tentatively TRBD2 (5 bases). This CDR3 comprises 12 residues. CDR1 MNHNY and CDR2 SVGAGI come from the germline V gene (reference sequence). V shed 8 bases and J shed 6 bases, with 14 bases lying between them. CDR3 in DNA: TGTGCCAGCTCCTTCACTAGTAGCGAGCAGTACTTC. This encodes CASSFTSSEQYF.

The rearrangement uses TRBV12-5 and TRBJ1-5; D unresolved. V lost 0 bases and J 1 base, leaving 16 bases between the germline ends. In germline, CDR1 is LGHNT, CDR2 FRNRAP. CDR3 length equals 18 residues. The DNA for the CDR3 is TGTGCTAGTGGTTTGGTTCTTGGTCGTGCAGGCAGCAATCAGCCCCAGCATTTT. This gives the protein CASGLVLGRAGSNQPQHF. The full variable domain, with the rest looked up from reference TRBV12-5 and TRBJ1-5, is DARVTQTPRHKVTEMGQEVTMRCQPILGHNTVFWYRQTMMQGLELLAYFRNRAPLDDSGMPKDRFSAEMPDATLATLKIQPSEPRDSAVYFCASGLVLGRAGSNQPQHFGDGTRLSIL.

The chain recombines TRBV11-2 with TRBJ2-7; 7 bases are shared with TRBD1. This CDR3 spans 17 amino acids. CDR1 is SGHAT and CDR2 is FQNNGV in the germline V gene. Losses at the gene ends were 5 bases for V and 2 bases for J; bases not matched to a gene: 15. The CDR3 protein is CASSERSLGTDTYEQYF. DNA of the CDR3: TGTGCCAGCAGCGAACGTTCCCTCGGGACAGATACCTACGAGCAGTACTTC.

This clone was seen a handful of times. The rearrangement links TRBV3-1 (or the pseudogene TRBV3-2) to TRBJ1-1; 7 bases line up with TRBD1. Per germline, CDR1 LGHDT and CDR2 YNNKEL (reference sequence). J lost 6 bases, V lost 7 bases, and 8 bases had no gene match. The CDR3 runs 13 residues. The CDR3: CASTLRGGPEAFF. The CDR3 nucleotides read TGTGCCAGCACCCTCAGGGGGGGCCCTGAAGCTTTCTTT.

The chain couples TRBV7-8 to TRBJ2-7; 9 bases match TRBD1. J lost 2 bases, V lost 4 bases, and 3 bases had no gene match. Per the germline V gene, CDR1 is SGHVS and CDR2 is FQNEAQ. CDR3 length: 14 amino acids. This CDR3 is CASSSGTGPYEQYF. DNA for the CDR3: TGTGCCAGCAGCTCGGGGACAGGGCCCTACGAGCAGTACTTC.

The chain couples TRBV3-1 (or the pseudogene TRBV3-2) to TRBJ1-2; D is ambiguous. The CDR3 consists of 14 residues. Germline values: CDR1 LGHDT, CDR2 YNNKEL (reference sequence). Trimming removed 6 bases from V and 4 bases from J, with 15 bases in between. CDR3 sequence (DNA): TGTGCCAGCAGTCATTCCTCGGGCACCTATGGCTACACCTTC. Translated: CASSHSSGTYGYTF.

The gene calls are TRBV19 and TRBJ2-7, with D perhaps TRBD1 (6 bases). The CDR3 has 12 residues. Germline lookup yields CDR1 LNHDA and CDR2 SQIVND (reference sequence). Trimming took off 5 bases at V and 6 bases at J, with 11 bases between the two ends. The CDR3 sequence: CASSSRTAEQYF. CDR3 DNA sequence: TGTGCCAGTAGTTCCCGGACAGCCGAGCAGTACTTC.

The chain has TRBV29-1 and TRBJ2-7; 8 bases agree with TRBD2. Germline V gene lookup returns CDR1 SQVTM and CDR2 ANQGSEA. J was trimmed by 3 bases and V by 6 bases; bases with no gene match: 4. The CDR3 extends over 12 amino acids. The CDR3 region is CSVSGLDYEQYF. DNA of the CDR3: TGCAGCGTCTCGGGACTAGACTACGAGCAGTACTTC.

This clone has only one observation. The J gene is TRBJ1-5, the V gene TRBV6-4; the match to TRBD1 covers 10 bases. V was pared by 10 bases and J by 5 bases, with 11 bases of the junction left unmatched. The CDR3 has 15 amino acids. Germline-derived CDR1 and CDR2 are MRHNA and SNTAGT. CDR3 DNA: TGTGCCAAGACGCCGACAGGGGGCAACCATCAGCCCCAGCATTTT. Amino acids: CAKTPTGGNHQPQHF.

The chain joins TRBV18 to TRBJ2-5, with a possible D match to TRBD1 (5 bases). The CDR3 runs to 14 residues. CDR1 and CDR2 from the germline V gene are KGHSH and LQKENI. Trimming took off 3 bases at V and 5 bases at J, with 13 bases between the two ends. The CDR3 coding sequence is TGTGCCAGCTCACCTCGCCAGGGTAGCGAGACCCAGTACTTC. Encoded protein: CASSPRQGSETQYF.

The chain uses TRBV29-1 and TRBJ2-3, with D maybe TRBD1 (7 bases). V was pared by 4 bases and J by 3 bases, with 14 bases between. The CDR3 covers 14 residues. From germline, CDR1 is SQVTM and CDR2 ANQGSEA. CDR3 region: CSVGVAGGTDTQYF. CDR3 in DNA: TGCAGCGTTGGCGTTGCAGGGGGGACAGATACGCAGTATTTT.

The V call is TRBV7-3, the J call TRBJ2-6; D remains ambiguous. The germline V gene has CDR1 SGHTA and CDR2 FQGTGA. CDR3 length: 14 residues. V lost 1 base, J lost 1 base, and 2 bases lay in between. CDR3 sequence: CASSLKSGANVLTF. The CDR3 region has the DNA TGTGCCAGCAGCTTAAAGTCTGGGGCCAACGTCCTGACTTTC.

This clone is a singleton in its sample. The V gene is TRBV18, the J gene TRBJ2-1; TRBD2 might be the D (7 bases). This CDR3 contains 15 residues. In germline, CDR1 is KGHSH, CDR2 LQKENI. V was pared by 1 base and J by 4 bases, with 11 bases between. Here the CDR3 DNA reads TGTGCCAGCTCACCACGGGCGGGGGCATACAATGAGCAGTTCTTC. It translates to CASSPRAGAYNEQFF.

This chain joins TRBV5-1 and TRBJ2-7, with TRBD2 as a possible D gene (6 bases). Germline V gives CDR1 SGHRS, CDR2 YFSETQ. With 4 bases removed from V and 6 bases from J, the gap between germline ends came to 17 bases. The CDR3 has 14 amino acids. The CDR3 region is CASSPGLRKTEQYF. The CDR3 nucleotides read TGCGCCAGCAGCCCGGGACTGAGAAAGACCGAGCAGTACTTC.

This chain connects TRBV3-1 (or the pseudogene TRBV3-2) to TRBJ1-1; 8 bases agree with TRBD1. V was pared by 4 bases and J by 9 bases, with 4 bases of the junction left unmatched. Germline lookup yields CDR1 LGHDT and CDR2 YNNKEL (reference sequence). This CDR3 is built from 12 residues. This CDR3 is CASSLGQGKAFF. The CDR3, as DNA: TGTGCCAGCAGCCTCGGACAGGGTAAAGCTTTCTTT.

The chain couples TRBV10-3 to TRBJ2-3; 10 positions match TRBD2. The CDR3 is 16 residues long. J gave up 4 bases and V 6 bases, and 10 bases lay outside the gene matches. Germline CDR1 is ENHRY and CDR2 is SYGVKD. The CDR3 sequence: CAISSYSGRWADTQYF. The DNA of the CDR3 is TGTGCCATCAGCTCATATAGCGGGAGGTGGGCAGATACGCAGTATTTT.

The rearrangement uses TRBV24-1 and TRBJ2-1; D is perhaps TRBD2 (6 bases). The CDR3 length is 17 residues. CDR1 is KGHDR and CDR2 is SFDVKD in the germline V gene. The V end was cut by 3 bases, the J end by 5 bases, with 19 bases between. DNA for the CDR3: TGTGCCACCAGTGATGATTTGGGGGAGGATCTTGACAATGAGCAGTTCTTC. As protein: CATSDDLGEDLDNEQFF.

The rearrangement joins TRBV30 to TRBJ2-7; possibly TRBD1 or TRBD2 for D (6 bases each). CDR1 and CDR2 (germline): GTSNPN, SVGIG (reference sequence). This CDR3 has 13 amino acids. The V end lost 5 bases, the J end lost 7 bases, and 18 bases lay between the germline ends. The CDR3 is CAWGGTQGGEQYF. As DNA, the CDR3 is TGTGCCTGGGGGGGGACACAGGGCGGAGAGCAGTACTTC.

The chain couples TRBV5-1 to TRBJ2-5; 11 positions agree with TRBD2. V lost 6 bases and J lost 2; bases outside the gene matches: 9. Germline V gene sequence: CDR1 SGHRS, CDR2 YFSETQ. The CDR3 has 16 amino acids. This CDR3 is CASIRVGTSGQETQYF. CDR3 coding DNA: TGCGCCAGCATAAGGGTCGGGACTAGCGGACAAGAGACCCAGTACTTC.

DNA of the CDR3: TGTGCCATCAGTGAGTACGCAGGGGGCGCGGGAGGCTCAGATACGCAGTATTTT. Its translation is CAISEYAGGAGGSDTQYF. The chain employs TRBV10-3 and TRBJ2-3; either TRBD1 or TRBD2 may fit D (8 bases each). Trimming stripped 1 base from V and 4 bases from J, with 21 bases between. The germline gives CDR1 ENHRY, CDR2 SYGVKD. CDR3 length: 18 amino acids.